This TCR beta chain was captured in a study of blood T cell repertoires in COVID-19. Turning to the study itself: Samples of COVID-19 (acute and convalescent) were obtained from the United States, Italy and Spain. In each case, the material was cDNA or gDNA derived from T cells, B-cell-depleted T cells, or PBMCs.

Authors' analysis steps: The authors estimated nucleated cell counts from reference gene primer amplification. The protocol was immunoSEQ multiplex PCR, while the TCRdb copy is restricted to in-frame clones and leaves out a portion. D and trimming were read from the DNA, whereas the V and J calls and clone size are those reported in that table. The sample carries around 200,000 clones, about 80% recorded once. This clone is a singleton in its sample. V trimming: 3 bases; J trimming: 9 bases; junction bases outside the gene matches: 9. Germline values: CDR1 SGHRS, CDR2 YFSETQ. This CDR3 region has 17 residues.

Sequencing used peripheral blood. The TCR comes from a human donor in a cohort sampled during active COVID-19. The chain links TRBV5-1 to TRBJ2-1, with 16 bases aligning to TRBD2. CDR3 in amino acids: CASSSGTSGGAVREQFF. The CDR3 nucleotides are TGCGCCAGCAGCTCAGGGACTAGCGGGGGGGCCGTGCGTGAGCAGTTCTTC.